This T cell receptor beta chain was captured in a study of immune evolution from preneoplasia to lung adenocarcinoma. Germline CDR1 reads LGHNA; CDR2 reads YNFKEQ. This CDR3 is built from 16 residues. Trimming removed 0 bases from V and 8 bases from J, with 19 bases in between. Produced via immunoSEQ multiplex PCR; TCRdb's table is partial and in-frame only. The sample has 6,000 to 10,000 clones, 83% seen once. Resections took place in Japan or China from 2014 to 2017. Concerning this clone itself: Its target is not known.

Study findings and constraints: Compared with EGFR-mutant or double wild-type lesions, KRAS-mutant nodules were more clonal. Top clone share appeared to fall from AAH through AIS, MIA, adenocarcinoma. Clonality was highest in normal lung, lower in later-stage lesions apparently.

The TCR originated in a person aged 70 to 80 with lung adenocarcinoma. This chain links TRBV4-2 with TRBJ1-1; possible D gene TRBD1, 6 bases. The sequencing sample was made of FFPE minimally invasive lung adenocarcinoma tissue. As DNA, the CDR3 is TGTGCCAGCAGCCAAGATCTCCGAGGGGGGGGACAAGAAGCTTTCTTT. Residues: CASSQDLRGGGQEAFF.